The 9 T cell receptor beta chains reported below all come from one sample, sequenced in a study of control samples from healthy donors and cancer patients. TCRdb's copy holds only in-frame clones and misses some; the assay was immunoSEQ multiplex PCR. This table has 74,000 or so clones, around 89% appearing once. The sample comprised blood. These receptors were obtained from a man aged 50-60 years in good health.

This sequence joins TRBV7-2 and TRBJ1-3; D is unclear. Trimming shortened V by 5 bases and J by 3 bases, and 8 bases separated the two germline ends. This CDR3 spans 13 amino acids. The germline CDR1 and CDR2 sequences are SGHTA and FQGNSA. CDR3 sequence: CASSNLGGNTIYF. The CDR3 DNA sequence: TGTGCCAGCAGCAACCTGGGTGGAAACACCATATATTTT.

The chain uses TRBV10-3 and TRBJ2-7; D is unresolved. Per the germline V gene, CDR1 is ENHRY and CDR2 is SYGVKD. V was shortened by 6 bases and J by 5 bases, with 11 bases between the two germline ends. The CDR3 totals 12 residues. CDR3 in DNA: TGTGCCATCAGGGGGTTAATCAACGAGCAGTACTTC. Protein sequence: CAIRGLINEQYF.

The table lists this clone with a count of one. The chain is built from TRBV6-5 and TRBJ2-7, with 7 bases matching TRBD1. Germline CDR1 MNHEY, CDR2 SVGAGI. The CDR3 totals 13 residues. J was trimmed by 2 bases and V by 5 bases; bases with no gene match: 3. The CDR3 nucleotides are TGTGCCAGCAGTCACGGACAGGCCTACGAGCAGTACTTC. This sequence encodes CASSHGQAYEQYF.

V is TRBV7-9 and J is TRBJ2-3, with D uncertain. V was trimmed by 1 base and J by 7 bases, leaving 0 bases between them. There are 10 residues in the CDR3. Germline assignment: CDR1 SEHNR and CDR2 FQNEAQ (reference sequence). Here the CDR3 reads CASSLDTQYF. The CDR3 nucleotides are TGTGCCAGCAGCTTAGATACGCAGTATTTT.

The chain couples TRBV11-2 to TRBJ1-1, with TRBD1 matching 7 bases. The V and J ends lost 6 bases and 0 bases, in that order; junction bases with no gene match: 10. CDR3 length: 16 residues. CDR1 is SGHAT, CDR2 FQNNGV, per germline. The CDR3 nucleotides are TGTGCCAGCAGTTCCACAGGGGTTTACATGAACACTGAAGCTTTCTTT. This sequence encodes CASSSTGVYMNTEAFF.

The chain recombines TRBV5-5 with TRBJ1-2, with D unclear. The germline V gene encodes CDR1 SGHKS and CDR2 YYEKEE (reference sequence). CDR3 length equals 14 residues. Deletions cut 0 bases from V and 3 bases from J, with 9 bases between. CDR3 amino acids: CASSLGQSDYGYTF. CDR3 sequence (DNA): TGTGCCAGCAGCTTGGGGCAGTCCGACTATGGCTACACCTTC. The full variable domain, completed using reference TRBV5-5 and TRBJ1-2, is DAGVTQSPTHLIKTRGQQVTLRCSPISGHKSVSWYQQVLGQGPQFIFQYYEKEERGRGNFPDRFSARQFPNYSSELNVNALLLGDSALYLCASSLGQSDYGYTFGSGTRLTVV.

The chain recombines TRBV5-8 with TRBJ2-7; D call uncertain. The CDR3 consists of 12 residues. The V gene's germline CDR1 is SGHTS and CDR2 YDEGEE. Trimming cost V 4 bases and J 6 bases, with 11 bases left between them. In DNA, the CDR3 is TGTGCCAGCAGCCCCCTACTGTTCGAGCAGTACTTC. Protein sequence: CASSPLLFEQYF.

The sample holds one count of this clone. V and J are TRBV5-5 and TRBJ2-7, with a tentative D call TRBD2 (5 bases). The CDR3 is 16 amino acids. Deletions cut 4 bases from V and 2 bases from J, with 19 bases between. Germline V gene lookup returns CDR1 SGHKS and CDR2 YYEKEE (reference sequence). The CDR3 nucleotides read TGTGCCAGCAGCGTCTGGACTTTAAATCCAACCTACGAGCAGTACTTC. Residues: CASSVWTLNPTYEQYF.

This chain uses TRBV5-6 with TRBJ1-5; D is ambiguous. Trimming stripped 0 bases from V and 0 bases from J, with 7 bases between. The V gene's germline CDR1 is SGHDT and CDR2 YYEEEE. The CDR3 totals 15 residues. The CDR3 protein is CASSLEGYSNQPQHF. CDR3 nucleotide sequence: TGTGCCAGCAGCTTGGAAGGATATAGCAATCAGCCCCAGCATTTT.